This T cell receptor (beta chain) emerged from a study of OX40 agonist ivuxolimab in advanced cancers. Clones were read by immunoSEQ multiplex PCR, and TCRdb kept only the in-frame ones, dropping some. Among around 68,000 clones, 85% to 95% were seen once, and the ten largest hold more than 1%. Autoimmune disease history or systemic immunosuppression was exclusionary. The clonotype originates from an adult with an advanced solid tumor such as melanoma, head and neck, liver or kidney cancer. The specimen comprised CD4+ or CD8+ T cells sorted from blood, sampled in a trial of the OX40 agonist ivuxolimab.

This chain's CDR3 is CAWTEGYEQYF. The CDR3 DNA sequence: TGTGCCTGGACGGAAGGATACGAGCAGTACTTC. This rearrangement joins TRBV30 to TRBJ2-7, with D unclear. V was shortened by 4 bases and J by 4 bases, with 8 bases between the two germline ends. Germline V CDR1 and CDR2: GTSNPN, SVGIG (reference sequence). The CDR3 contains 11 residues.